The rows below give T cell receptor beta chains drawn from one sample of a study of blood T cells in healthy people across ages. TCRdb used MiXCR to reprocess the 5' RACE reads, holding one entry per CDR3 protein. The sample includes some 1.4 million distinct CDR3 sequences, 42% of them seen just once. The sequenced material came from blood. Receptors were obtained from a woman aged 18-35 years in good health. The CDR3 runs from the conserved cysteine through the conserved F or W. A D gene is named only where the DNA matches it firmly. Expanded clones are given a class, and other clones once, few, many or no size at all.

TRBJ2-1	TRBV5-1	few	TRBD2	TGCGCCAGCAGCTTGGCCGGGGGGAGCTTACACAATGAGCAGTTCTTC	CASSLAGGSLHNEQFF
TRBJ2-5	TRBV12-3/TRBV12-4	once	-	TGTGCCAGCAGTCAGGCGCGCATCGAGACCCAGTACTTC	CASSQARIETQYF
TRBJ2-1	TRBV20-1	-	TRBD2	TGCAGTGGAGGGACTAGCGGGGTCAATGAGCAGTTCTTC	CSGGTSGVNEQFF
TRBJ2-7	TRBV20-1	-	TRBD2	TGCAGTGCTAGAGGCCACTACGGTAGCGGGGGTCCCTACGAGCAGTACTTC	CSARGHYGSGGPYEQYF
TRBJ2-3	TRBV9	few	TRBD1	TGTGCCAGCAATAGGGACAGGGTGACAGATACGCAGTATTTT	CASNRDRVTDTQYF
TRBJ2-7	TRBV4-1	few	TRBD1	TGCGCCAGCAGCCAAGCCCTAGGACAGGGGGCGAAGTACGAGCAGTACTTC	CASSQALGQGAKYEQYF
TRBJ2-2	TRBV19	-	TRBD2	TGTGCCAGTAGTTCGGGGCGGGGGTCCACCGGGGAGCTGTTTTTT	CASSSGRGSTGELFF
TRBJ2-7	TRBV20-1	few	TRBD1	TGCAGTGCTAAATTAGGGGGCGGTTCCTACGAGCAGTACTTC	CSAKLGGGSYEQYF
TRBJ1-6	TRBV15	-	-	TGTGCCACCAGCAGAGGGGAGCTTTACTCACCCCTCCACTTT	CATSRGELYSPLHF
TRBJ1-2	TRBV20-1	few	TRBD1	TGCAGTGCTCGAACTTCCGGGACAGTTAACTATGGCTACACCTTC	CSARTSGTVNYGYTF
TRBJ2-1	TRBV5-6	-	TRBD2	TGTGCCAGCAGCTTGGGGATAGCGGGGGGGTTGACCTACAATGAGCAGTTCTTC	CASSLGIAGGLTYNEQFF
TRBJ2-3	TRBV12-3/TRBV12-4	-	-	TGTGCCAGCAGTTTAGGCGGTAATATGCAATATTTT	CASSLGGNMQYF
TRBJ2-1	TRBV4-1	-	TRBD1	TGCGCCAGCAGCCAAGAGGACAGGACAGGGGATGAGCAGTTCTTC	CASSQEDRTGDEQFF
TRBJ1-2	TRBV12-3/TRBV12-4	many	-	TGTGCCAGCAGTGCAGGGGCCTATGGCTACACCTTC	CASSAGAYGYTF
TRBJ1-2	TRBV4-1	few	-	TGCGCCAGCAGCCAAGGTCTTGAGGTGCAGTATGGCTACACCTTC	CASSQGLEVQYGYTF
TRBJ2-4	TRBV6-2/TRBV6-3	few	-	TGTGCCAGCAACCGGGAGCCCCAGTACTTC	CASNREPQYF